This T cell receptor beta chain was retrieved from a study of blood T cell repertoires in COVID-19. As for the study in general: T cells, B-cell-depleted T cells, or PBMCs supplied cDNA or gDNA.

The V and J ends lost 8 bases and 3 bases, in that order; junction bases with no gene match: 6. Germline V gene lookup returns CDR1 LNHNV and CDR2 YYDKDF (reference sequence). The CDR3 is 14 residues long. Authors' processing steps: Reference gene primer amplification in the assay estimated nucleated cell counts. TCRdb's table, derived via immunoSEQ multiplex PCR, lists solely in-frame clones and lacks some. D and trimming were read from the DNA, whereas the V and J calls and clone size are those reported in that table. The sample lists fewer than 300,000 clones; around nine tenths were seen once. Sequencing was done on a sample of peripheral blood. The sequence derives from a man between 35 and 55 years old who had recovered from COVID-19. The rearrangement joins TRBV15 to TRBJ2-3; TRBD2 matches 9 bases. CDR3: CATQAGGITDTQYF. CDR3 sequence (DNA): TGTGCCACCCAAGCGGGGGGTATAACAGATACGCAGTATTTT.